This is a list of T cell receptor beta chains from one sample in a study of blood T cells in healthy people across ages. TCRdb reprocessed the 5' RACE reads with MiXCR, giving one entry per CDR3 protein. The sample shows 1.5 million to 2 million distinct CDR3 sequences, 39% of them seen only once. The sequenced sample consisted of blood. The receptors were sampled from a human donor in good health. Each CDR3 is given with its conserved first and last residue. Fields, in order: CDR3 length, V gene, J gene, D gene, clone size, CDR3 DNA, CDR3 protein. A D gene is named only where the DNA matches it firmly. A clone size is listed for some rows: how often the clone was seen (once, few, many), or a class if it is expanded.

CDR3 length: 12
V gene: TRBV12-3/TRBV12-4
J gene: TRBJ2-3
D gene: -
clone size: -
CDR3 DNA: TGTGCCAGCAGTTTTATCCCGCGTACGCAGTATTTT
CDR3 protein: CASSFIPRTQYF

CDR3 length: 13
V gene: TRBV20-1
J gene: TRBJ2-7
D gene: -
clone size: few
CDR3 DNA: TGCAGTGCTAGAGTTGCGGCTTCCTACGAGCAGTACTTC
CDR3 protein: CSARVAASYEQYF

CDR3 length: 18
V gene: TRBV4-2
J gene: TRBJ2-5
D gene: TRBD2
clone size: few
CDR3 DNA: TGTGCCAGCAGCCATCCCGGGACTAGCGGGGTCTGGCAAGAGACCCAGTACTTC
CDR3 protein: CASSHPGTSGVWQETQYF

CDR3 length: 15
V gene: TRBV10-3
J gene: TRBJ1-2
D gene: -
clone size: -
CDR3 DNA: TGTGCCATCAGTGGGTTGACAGCGGGTAACTATGGCTACACCTTC
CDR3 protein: CAISGLTAGNYGYTF

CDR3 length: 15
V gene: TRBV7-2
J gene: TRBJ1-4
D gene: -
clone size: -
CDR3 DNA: TGTGCCAGCAGCCCACAGACGAGGGGGGCAGAGAAACTGTTTTTT
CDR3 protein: CASSPQTRGAEKLFF

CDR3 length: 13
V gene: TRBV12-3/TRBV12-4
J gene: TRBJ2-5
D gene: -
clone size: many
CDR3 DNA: TGTGCCAGCAGTTCTACCCTCCAAGAGACCCAGTACTTC
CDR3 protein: CASSSTLQETQYF

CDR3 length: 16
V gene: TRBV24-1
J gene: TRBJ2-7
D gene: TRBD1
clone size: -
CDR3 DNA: TGTGCCACCAGTGACCCAACAGGGGGCGAACCCTACGAGCAGTACTTC
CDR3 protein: CATSDPTGGEPYEQYF

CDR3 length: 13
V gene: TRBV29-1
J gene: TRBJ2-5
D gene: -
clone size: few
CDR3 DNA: TGCAGCGTTGAGGAGGACACCGTTGGGGAGCAGTACTTC
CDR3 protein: CSVEEDTVGEQYF

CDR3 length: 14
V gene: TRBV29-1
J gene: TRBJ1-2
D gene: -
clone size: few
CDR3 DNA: TGCAGCGTTGAAGCACCTGGGCGGCACTATGGCTACACCTTC
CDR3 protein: CSVEAPGRHYGYTF

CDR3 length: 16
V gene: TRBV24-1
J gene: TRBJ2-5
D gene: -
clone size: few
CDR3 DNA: TGTGCCACCAGTGATTCGGGCAGGTCCTCCCTGGAGACCCAGTACTTC
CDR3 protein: CATSDSGRSSLETQYF

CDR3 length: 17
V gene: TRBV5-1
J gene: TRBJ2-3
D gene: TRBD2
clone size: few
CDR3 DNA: TGCGCCAGCAGCTTGCGACTAGCGGGGAAACGCACAGATACGCAGTATTTT
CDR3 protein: CASSLRLAGKRTDTQYF

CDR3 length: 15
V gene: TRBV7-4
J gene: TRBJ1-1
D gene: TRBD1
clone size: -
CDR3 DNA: TGTGCCAGCAGAACCCCGGACAGGTCGAGAACTGAAGCTTTCTTT
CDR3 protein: CASRTPDRSRTEAFF

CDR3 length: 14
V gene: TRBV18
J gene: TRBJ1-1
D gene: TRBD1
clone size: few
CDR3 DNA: TGTGCCAGCTCAGGTCCGACAGGGGACACTGAAGCTTTCTTT
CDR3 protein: CASSGPTGDTEAFF

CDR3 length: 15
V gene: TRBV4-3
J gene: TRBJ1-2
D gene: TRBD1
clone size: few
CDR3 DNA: TGCGCCAGCAGCCAAGTTACAGGGGTTCGTTATGGCTACACCTTC
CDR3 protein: CASSQVTGVRYGYTF

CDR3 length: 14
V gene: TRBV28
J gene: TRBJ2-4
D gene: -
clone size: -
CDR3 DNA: -
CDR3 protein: CASSSSGSGNIQYF

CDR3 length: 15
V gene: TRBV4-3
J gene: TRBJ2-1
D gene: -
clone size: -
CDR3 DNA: TGCGCCAGCAGCCTTGTCGTGGGGACCTACAATGAGCAGTTCTTC
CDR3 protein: CASSLVVGTYNEQFF

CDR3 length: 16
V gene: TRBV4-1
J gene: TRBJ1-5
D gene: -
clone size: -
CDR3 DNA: TGCGCCAGCAGCCGAGATCTTTCTCCTTGGAATCAGCCCCAGCATTTT
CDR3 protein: CASSRDLSPWNQPQHF

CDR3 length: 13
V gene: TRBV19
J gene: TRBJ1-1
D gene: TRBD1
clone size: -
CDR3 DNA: TGTGCCAGTAGTACGGACAGGGGGGTCGAAGCTTTCTTT
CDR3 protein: CASSTDRGVEAFF

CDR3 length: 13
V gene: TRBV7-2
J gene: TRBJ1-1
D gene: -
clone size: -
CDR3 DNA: TGTGCCAGCAGCTCAATACCGAACACTGAAGCTTCCTTT
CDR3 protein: CASSSIPNTEASF

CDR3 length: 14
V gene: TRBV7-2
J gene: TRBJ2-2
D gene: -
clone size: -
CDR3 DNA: TGTGCCAGCAGCTTAGCGTGGCTAGACGGGGAGCTGTTTTTT
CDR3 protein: CASSLAWLDGELFF

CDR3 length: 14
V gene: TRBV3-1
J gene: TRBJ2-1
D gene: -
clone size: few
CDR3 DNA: TGTGCCAGCAGCCAAGTCGGAGCGAATAATGAGCAGTTCTTC
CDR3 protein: CASSQVGANNEQFF

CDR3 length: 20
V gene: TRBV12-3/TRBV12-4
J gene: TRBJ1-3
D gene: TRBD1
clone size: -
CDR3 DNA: TGTGCCAGTCAAACTATTGGGGGGCTAAGGGACAGGTCGGCTGGAAACACCATATATTTT
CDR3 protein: CASQTIGGLRDRSAGNTIYF

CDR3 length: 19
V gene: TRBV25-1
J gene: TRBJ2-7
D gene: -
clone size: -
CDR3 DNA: TGTGCCAGCACCCCTAAGGTGGTCAGGCTTGGAAATAGCTCCTACGAGCAGTACTTC
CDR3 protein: CASTPKVVRLGNSSYEQYF

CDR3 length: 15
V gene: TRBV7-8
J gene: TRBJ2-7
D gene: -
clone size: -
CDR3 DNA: TGTGCCAGCAGCTCCCCTCTTGCAGGAACCTACGAGCAGTACTTC
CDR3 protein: CASSSPLAGTYEQYF

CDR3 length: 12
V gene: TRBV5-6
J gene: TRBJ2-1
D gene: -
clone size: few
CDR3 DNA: TGTGCCAGCAGCTTGATCTTCAATGAGCAGTTCTTC
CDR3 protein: CASSLIFNEQFF

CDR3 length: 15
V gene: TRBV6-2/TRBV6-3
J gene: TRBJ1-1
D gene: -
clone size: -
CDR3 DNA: TGTGCCAGCACCCCATCCCGGGCAGGGAACACTGAAGCTTTCTTT
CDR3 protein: CASTPSRAGNTEAFF

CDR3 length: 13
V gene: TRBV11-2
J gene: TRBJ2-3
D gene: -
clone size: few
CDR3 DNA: TGTGCCAGCAGCTTAGTCCTACTGGGGACGCAGTATTTT
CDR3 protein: CASSLVLLGTQYF